The next 15 T cell receptor beta chains were all read from a single sample in a study of molecular identifiers for immune sequencing clone quantification. TCRdb re-called the PCR reads through MiXCR, storing one row per CDR3 protein. The sample records approximately 54,000 distinct CDR3 sequences, 20% to 25% being singletons. Sample: naive CD8+ T cells from blood, with Jurkat cell RNA spiked in. Subset denoted: FACS-sorted CD8+CD4-CCR7+CD45RA+ naive T cells. These receptors were collected from a human donor in good health. Some libraries in this study had Jurkat cell RNA spiked in.

In regard to this clonotype: An end of the junction does not agree with germline; a read error may underlie this. The V and J genes are TRBV30 and TRBJ1-5; TRBD1 matches at 8 bases. This CDR3 comprises 15 residues. CDR1 and CDR2 from the germline V gene are GTSNPN and SVGIG (reference sequence). The CDR3 sequence is CAWGVGSGGGQPQHF. CDR3 nucleotides: TGTGCCTGGGGTGTAGGGTCAGGGGGCGGCCAGCCCCAGCATTTT.

The sample holds many counts of this clonotype. The rearrangement uses TRBV10-2 and TRBJ2-3; the match to TRBD1 covers 8 bases. In germline, CDR1 is WSHSY, CDR2 SAAADI. After removal of 2 bases from V and 6 bases from J, the junction contained 1 base not matched to a gene. The CDR3 is made up of 13 amino acids. CDR3 DNA sequence: TGCGCCAGCAGTGAGAACAGGGGGGATACGCAGTATTTT. Its translation: CASSENRGDTQYF.

For this clonotype: A much larger clone sits a single nucleotide away, making a read error possible. This chain uses TRBV4-1 with TRBJ1-1, with D perhaps TRBD1 (6 bases). The germline CDR1 and CDR2 sequences are MGHRA and YSYEKL. The CDR3 loop spans 17 amino acids. The CDR3 is CASSQDRGFDGEPEAIF. The CDR3 region has the DNA TGCGCCAGCAGCCAAGATAGGGGGTTTGATGGCGAGCCTGAAGCTATCTTT.

In the case of this clonotype: A read error may be the cause here, since a much bigger clone is one base away. This chain joins TRBV12-3 or TRBV12-4 and TRBJ2-5; a weak D match, TRBD1 (6 bases). The CDR3 totals 15 residues. V was pared by 6 bases and J by 3 bases, with 17 bases between. The CDR3 nucleotides read TGTGCCAGCAGCGACCCGAGGACAGCGAAAGAGACCCAGTACTTC. Protein: CASSDPRTAKETQYF.

Remarks on this clonotype: This may come from a read error, since a much larger clone is one base off. This sequence joins TRBV20-1 and TRBJ1-1; the D is unclear. The CDR3 runs to 12 residues. Germline V gene data show CDR1 as DFQATT and CDR2 as SNEGSKA (reference sequence). Between the trimmed V and J ends, which lost 4 bases and 1 base, there was a span of 7 bases. For the CDR3, the DNA is TGCAGTGCTACTGGCACGAACACTGAAGCTTTCTTT. Protein: CSATGTNTEAFF.

As to this clonotype: The junction departs from the called germline gene at one end, perhaps through a read error. This rearrangement joins TRBV5-1 to TRBJ1-1; tentative D call: TRBD1 (5 bases). Per germline, CDR1 SGHRS and CDR2 YFSETQ. The CDR3 loop spans 14 amino acids. The CDR3 reads CASSLTGANAEAFF. In DNA form, the CDR3 reads TGCGCCAGCAGCTTGACCGGGGCGAACGCTGAAGCTTTCTTT.

This clonotype was counted at least ten times. The V gene is TRBV11-2, the J gene TRBJ2-7; D not certain. Deletions cut 2 bases from V and 2 bases from J, with 7 bases between. Germline V gene sequence: CDR1 SGHAT, CDR2 FQNNGV. This CDR3 has 13 amino acids. This CDR3 reads CASSLTATYEQYF. In DNA, the CDR3 is TGTGCCAGCAGCTTAACTGCCACCTACGAGCAGTACTTC.

Regarding this clonotype: A much larger clone differs by one base, so this may be a read error. V is TRBV2 and J is TRBJ2-4; unclear D gene. The CDR3 sequence is 15 residues long. The germline V and J ends were trimmed by 3 bases and 7 bases, with 16 bases remaining between them. In germline, CDR1 is SNHLY, CDR2 FYNNEI. The CDR3 here is CASSDSSMVNNIQYF. CDR3 nucleotide sequence: TGTGCCAGCAGTGATAGTAGCATGGTTAATAACATTCAGTACTTC.

Details on this clonotype: Given a much more abundant clone one base away, this may be a read error. The V call is TRBV20-1, the J call TRBJ2-1; D is uncertain. Trimming took 5 bases from V and 2 from J, leaving 10 bases between them. CDR3 length: 13 residues. Germline V gene lookup returns CDR1 DFQATT and CDR2 SNEGSKA (reference sequence). The CDR3 sequence: CSAPRQPYNEQFF. In nucleotides, the CDR3 is TGCAGTGCTCCCCGCCAGCCCTACAATGAGCAGTTCTTC.

This clonotype was detected ten times or more. This rearrangement joins TRBV21-1 to TRBJ1-5; TRBD1 is the table's D call and was not checked against the DNA. TRBV21-1 is annotated as a pseudogene. The CDR3 extends over 17 amino acids. CDR3 protein: CASSKAQDIWVNQPQHF. Here the CDR3 DNA reads TGTGCCAGCAGCAAAGCCCAGGACATCTGGGTTAATCAGCCCCAGCATTTT.

The chain carries TRBV11-2 and TRBJ2-7; D gene unclear. V lost 1 base to trimming and J lost 2 bases, with 9 bases between them. The CDR3 loop spans 14 amino acids. Germline values: CDR1 SGHAT, CDR2 FQNNGV. The DNA of the CDR3 is TGTGCCAGCAGCTTAGTCACAGATGCCTACGAGCAGTACTTC. Translating gives CASSLVTDAYEQYF. Variable domain in full (rest from reference TRBV11-2 and TRBJ2-7): EAGVAQSPRYKIIEKRQSVAFWCNPISGHATLYWYQQILGQGPKLLIQFQNNGVVDDSQLPKDRFSAERLKGVDSTLKIQPAKLEDSAVYLCASSLVTDAYEQYFGPGTRLTVT.

The chain joins TRBV27 to TRBJ2-7; D is unclear. Between the trimmed V and J ends, which lost 2 bases and 2 bases, there was a span of 10 bases. The V gene's germline CDR1 is MNHEY and CDR2 SMNVEV (reference sequence). The CDR3 consists of 14 residues. The CDR3 loop reads CASSLRSTAYEQYF. DNA for the CDR3: TGTGCCAGCAGTTTAAGGAGTACAGCCTACGAGCAGTACTTC.

This clonotype showed up many times. The V call is TRBV29-1, the J call TRBJ1-3; D call uncertain. CDR3 length: 13 amino acids. Germline values: CDR1 SQVTM, CDR2 ANQGSEA. With 4 bases removed from V and 3 bases from J, the gap between germline ends came to 10 bases. CDR3 in DNA: TGCAGCGTTGCTGGGTTATTTGGAAACACCATATATTTT. Translation gives CSVAGLFGNTIYF.

Ten or more counts support this clonotype. V and J are TRBV2 and TRBJ2-7, with unresolved D. V shed 7 bases and J shed 3 bases, with 7 bases lying between them. Germline-derived CDR1 and CDR2 are SNHLY and FYNNEI. The CDR3 loop spans 11 amino acids. The CDR3: CASMSRYEQYF. The CDR3 DNA is TGTGCCAGCATGAGTCGCTACGAGCAGTACTTC.

This clonotype has ten or more counts. The chain is built from TRBV30 and TRBJ1-1; D is unresolved. From germline, CDR1 is GTSNPN and CDR2 SVGIG (reference sequence). V lost 3 bases and J 10 bases, leaving 12 bases between the germline ends. The CDR3 has 11 amino acids. This CDR3 reads CAWSEQAGAFF. The CDR3 DNA reads TGTGCCTGGAGCGAACAAGCGGGAGCTTTCTTT.